This TCR beta chain was recovered during a study of blood T cell repertoires in COVID-19. TCRdb's table, derived via immunoSEQ multiplex PCR, lists solely in-frame clones and lacks some. Altogether about 89,000 clones are present, just under 80% being singletons, with the ten largest covering roughly 6.3%. There are 16 residues in the CDR3. The germline V and J ends were trimmed by 5 bases and 1 base, with 18 bases remaining between them. Germline assignment: CDR1 DFQATT and CDR2 SNEGSKA (reference sequence). Specimen: peripheral blood. This receptor was taken from a man aged 65 to 79 with COVID-19, enrolled during active disease. The J gene is TRBJ1-5, the V gene TRBV20-1, with TRBD1 as a possible D gene (6 bases). The CDR3 nucleotides read TGCAGTGCTGGTGAAGGGGGACCTGGCAGCAATCAGCCCCAGCATTTT. Translated, it gives CSAGEGGPGSNQPQHF.